This T cell receptor (beta chain) originates from a study of cytomegalovirus exposure and HLA in healthy donors. Study-wide context: Most donors, roughly 84% of roughly 400 genotyped, fell in the Caucasian-associated ancestry cluster.

This clone occurred a few times. Its antigen is unknown. The PCR had 60 Vbeta and 13 Jbeta primers. Repertoires were generated with immunoSEQ multiplex PCR, while TCRdb's copy carries only in-frame clones and drops some. The sample lists under 200,000 clones, 80% to 85% occurring once. The CDR3 length is 15 residues. V gave up 7 bases and J gave up 0 bases, with 12 bases separating them. Germline V gene lookup returns CDR1 MNHNS and CDR2 SASEGT. General study findings and limits: Relative to equally common others, HLA-associated TCR beta chains showed greater clonal expansion in a later analysis. According to an earlier analysis, most TCR beta V segments yielded productive rearrangements about 90% or about 30% of the time.

The receptor comes from a girl aged 2 to 10 in good health and CMV-seropositive. The sequenced sample was PBMCs. The chain is built from TRBV6-1 and TRBJ2-2, with D possibly TRBD2 on 6 matching bases. CDR3 protein: CASTVAAANTGELFF. The CDR3 region has the DNA TGTGCCAGCACGGTAGCGGCCGCGAACACCGGGGAGCTGTTTTTT.